This TCR beta chain originates from a study of response to subunit inactivated influenza vaccine. In the case of this clonotype: Its antigen is undetermined.

A single record per CDR3 protein comes from TCRdb applying MiXCR to the RT-PCR reads. The top ten clones hold 3% of a sample with about 500,000 distinct CDR3 sequences, approximately 15% of them seen once. V lost 4 bases, J lost 6 bases, and 6 bases stayed unmatched. From germline, CDR1 is SGHRS and CDR2 YFSETQ. The CDR3 sequence is 15 residues long. Notes on the study in general: The authors suggested that few new T cells are recruited per seasonal influenza vaccination.

The sequence came from a man between 50 and 70 years old who received an inactivated influenza vaccine. Here the sequenced sample was CD4+ T cells sorted from PBMCs, taken roughly 24 months after vaccination. This rearrangement joins TRBV5-1 to TRBJ2-7; 14 nucleotides align to TRBD2. The CDR3: CASSAGTSGSLEQYF. The CDR3 DNA reads as TGCGCCAGCAGCGCCGGGACTAGCGGGAGTCTCGAGCAGTACTTC.